A single sample is the source of the 26 T cell receptor beta chains below, sequenced in a study of naive and memory T cell subsets. Two oligonucleotides, mixed equimolar, formed the beta constant-region primer covering TRBC1 and TRBC2. TCRdb itself ran the UMI-ligation and nested PCR reads through MiXCR, one entry per CDR3 protein. The table has about 85,000 distinct CDR3 sequences, under 15% seen once. Sequenced input: central memory CD4+ T cells from blood. These receptors were obtained from a human donor in good health.

The gene calls are TRBV20-1 and TRBJ1-6; 7 bases line up with TRBD1. The V gene end was trimmed by 6 bases and the J gene end by 2 bases; junction bases not matched to a gene: 7. Looked up from germline, CDR1 is DFQATT and CDR2 is SNEGSKA (reference sequence). The CDR3 extends over 15 amino acids. This chain's CDR3 is CSARRQGPYNSPLHF. DNA of the CDR3: TGCAGTGCCCGCCGACAGGGTCCCTATAATTCACCCCTCCACTTT.

This clonotype has just a few counts. CDR3 residues: CASSQEEYEQYF. For the CDR3, the DNA is TGTGCCAGCAGCCAAGAAGAGTACGAGCAGTACTTC. The chain has TRBV12-3 or TRBV12-4 and TRBJ2-7; D is unresolved. The CDR3 runs 12 residues. Trimming stripped 6 bases from V and 4 bases from J, with 10 bases between.

The V gene is TRBV7-2, the J gene TRBJ2-6; D ambiguous. CDR3 length equals 15 residues. Looked up from germline, CDR1 is SGHTA and CDR2 is FQGNSA. V lost 5 bases to trimming and J lost 0 bases, with 8 bases between them. CDR3 region: CASSKKSSGANVLTF. The DNA for the CDR3 is TGTGCCAGCAGCAAAAAGAGCTCTGGGGCCAACGTCCTGACTTTC.

This clonotype showed up many times. The chain couples TRBV6-2 or TRBV6-3 to TRBJ2-6, with D uncertain. This CDR3 region has 17 residues. V was trimmed by 0 bases and J by 0 bases, leaving 9 bases between them. Germline lookup yields CDR1 MNHEY and CDR2 SVGEGT. CDR3 coding DNA: TGTGCCAGCAGTTACTCTCCACGGGCCTCTGGGGCCAACGTCCTGACTTTC. It is translated as CASSYSPRASGANVLTF.

This clonotype was counted at least ten times. The chain carries TRBV7-9 and TRBJ2-7, with D perhaps matching TRBD2 (5 bases). Trimming shortened V by 1 base and J by 4 bases, and 8 bases separated the two germline ends. Germline values: CDR1 SEHNR, CDR2 FQNEAQ (reference sequence). This CDR3 comprises 13 residues. This CDR3 is CASSLVGGYEQYF. CDR3 sequence (DNA): TGTGCCAGCAGCTTAGTGGGCGGGTACGAGCAGTACTTC. The whole variable domain, filled in from reference TRBV7-9 and TRBJ2-7, reads DTGVSQNPRHKITKRGQNVTFRCDPISEHNRLYWYRQTLGQGPEFLTYFQNEAQLEKSRLLSDRFSAERPKGSFSTLEIQRTEQGDSAMYLCASSLVGGYEQYFGPGTRLTVT.

This clonotype was seen a few times. DNA of the CDR3: TGCAGTGCTCCGACTCAAAACTCCTACAATGAGCAGTTCTTC. It translates to CSAPTQNSYNEQFF. The J gene is TRBJ2-1, the V gene TRBV20-1; D is uncertain. This CDR3 has 14 residues. V lost 5 bases and J lost 0, with 11 bases in between. Germline lookup yields CDR1 DFQATT and CDR2 SNEGSKA (reference sequence).

The DNA of the CDR3 is TGCGCCAGCAGCCTAGGACAGGGAATGAACACTGAAGCTTTCTTT. Translation: CASSLGQGMNTEAFF. This chain links TRBV5-1 with TRBJ1-1, with 8 nucleotides matching TRBD1. The CDR3 loop spans 15 amino acids. Germline loops: CDR1 SGHRS, CDR2 YFSETQ. Trimming at V came to 4 bases and at J to 0 bases, leaving 5 bases not matched to a gene.

This clonotype was found once. It may be a read error: a sequence one base away is much more abundant. The rearrangement links TRBV20-1 to TRBJ2-1; the D gene is possibly TRBD1 (8 bases). This CDR3 has 14 amino acids. Trimming shortened V by 0 bases and J by 8 bases, and 14 bases separated the two germline ends. Germline V lookup: CDR1 DFQATT, CDR2 SNEGSKA (reference sequence). The CDR3 DNA reads TGCAGTGCTAGAGATTGGACAGGGAGGGATGAGCAGTTCTTC. Amino acids: CSARDWTGRDEQFF.

The CDR3 spells CASRGDTQYF. For the CDR3, the DNA is TGTGCCAGCAGGGGGGATACGCAGTATTTT. V and J are TRBV2 and TRBJ2-3; D remains unclear. V was cut by 6 bases and J by 6 bases, with 4 bases left in between. CDR3 length: 10 residues. Germline V lookup: CDR1 SNHLY, CDR2 FYNNEI.

V gene TRBV20-1 combines with J gene TRBJ1-3; tentative D call: TRBD1 (6 bases). The V end was cut by 0 bases, the J end by 0 bases, with 12 bases between. Germline assignment: CDR1 DFQATT and CDR2 SNEGSKA (reference sequence). The CDR3 is made up of 16 amino acids. In nucleotides, the CDR3 is TGCAGTGCTAGAGATCTCAGGGGAAGCTCTGGAAACACCATATATTTT. Amino acid sequence: CSARDLRGSSGNTIYF.

In its sample, this clonotype was seen a few times. The chain is built from TRBV6-2 or TRBV6-3 and TRBJ2-7, with a tentative D call TRBD2 (5 bases). The germline V gene encodes CDR1 MNHEY and CDR2 SVGEGT. CDR3 length: 13 residues. V was clipped by 7 bases and J by 4 bases, with 14 bases between them. CDR3 sequence: CASTPRGGYEQYF. The CDR3 bases are TGTGCCAGCACACCTAGAGGAGGTTACGAGCAGTACTTC.

This clonotype has only one observation. This could be a read error, since a much larger clone is one nucleotide away. This chain links TRBV25-1 with TRBJ2-5; 8 bases align to TRBD1. V lost 6 bases, J lost 7 bases, and 13 bases stayed unmatched. From germline, CDR1 is MGHDK and CDR2 SYGVNS. The CDR3 extends over 15 amino acids. The CDR3 sequence: CASSDRQGLAGTQYF. The CDR3 nucleotides are TGTGCCAGCAGCGACCGACAGGGGTTGGCAGGGACCCAGTACTTC.

The rearrangement links TRBV5-1 to TRBJ2-2, with 7 bases identical to TRBD1. CDR1 SGHRS and CDR2 YFSETQ come from the germline V gene. V lost 0 bases, J lost 7 bases, and 6 bases stayed unmatched. The length of the CDR3 is 15 residues. The CDR3 reads CASSLEGQKGGELFF. CDR3 in DNA: TGCGCCAGCAGCTTGGAGGGACAGAAGGGCGGGGAGCTGTTTTTT.

The chain joins TRBV7-9 to TRBJ1-1; 8 positions match TRBD1. This CDR3 contains 15 residues. Germline lookup yields CDR1 SEHNR and CDR2 FQNEAQ (reference sequence). Trimming cost V 2 bases and J 0 bases; bases outside gene matches: 2. CDR3 loop: CASSLTGGMNTEAFF. The CDR3 DNA sequence: TGTGCCAGCAGCTTAACAGGGGGGATGAACACTGAAGCTTTCTTT. Full variable domain (remainder filled in from reference TRBV7-9 and TRBJ1-1): DTGVSQNPRHKITKRGQNVTFRCDPISEHNRLYWYRQTLGQGPEFLTYFQNEAQLEKSRLLSDRFSAERPKGSFSTLEIQRTEQGDSAMYLCASSLTGGMNTEAFFGQGTRLTVV.

This clonotype was observed a few times. This chain joins TRBV7-9 and TRBJ1-1; the match to TRBD1 covers 11 bases. CDR3 size: 13 residues. After removal of 4 bases from V and 10 bases from J, the junction contained 5 bases not matched to a gene. Germline CDR1 and CDR2: SEHNR and FQNEAQ (reference sequence). The CDR3 nucleotides read TGTGCCAGCAGCTATACCGGGACAGGGGGAGCTTTCTTT. As protein: CASSYTGTGGAFF.

This clonotype has just a few counts. The V gene is TRBV7-2, the J gene TRBJ1-1, with D possibly matching TRBD1 (5 bases). The CDR3 length is 15 residues. Trimming removed 1 base from V and 4 bases from J, with 13 bases in between. Per germline, CDR1 SGHTA and CDR2 FQGNSA. CDR3 nucleotides: TGTGCCAGCAGCTTAGGGCTTGGGGGAGTCACTGAAGCTTTCTTT. Translation: CASSLGLGGVTEAFF.

This clonotype was counted only a few times. V is TRBV6-5 and J is TRBJ1-1; D may be TRBD1 (6 bases). The V end lost 0 bases, the J end lost 4 bases, and 15 bases lay between the germline ends. CDR1 MNHEY and CDR2 SVGAGI come from the germline V gene. The CDR3 consists of 16 residues. Here the CDR3 reads CASSYSQGRMGTEAFF. CDR3 nucleotide sequence: TGTGCCAGCAGTTACTCCCAGGGGCGGATGGGCACTGAAGCTTTCTTT.

This rearrangement joins TRBV20-1 to TRBJ2-3; 9 bases match TRBD2. V shed 4 bases, J shed 0 bases, and the junction held 11 bases outside the gene matches. Germline V gene data show CDR1 as DFQATT and CDR2 as SNEGSKA (reference sequence). The CDR3 spans 17 residues. In DNA form, the CDR3 reads TGCAGTGCTATGGCTAGCGGGATCAAAACTAGCACAGATACGCAGTATTTT. It specifies CSAMASGIKTSTDTQYF.

Many counts were recorded for this clonotype. The chain uses TRBV12-3 or TRBV12-4 and TRBJ1-1; TRBD1 aligns across 8 bases. The CDR3 length is 13 residues. Trimming removed 10 bases from V and 1 base from J; junction bases left unmatched: 5. The chain's CDR3 is CATTGERNTEAFF. In nucleotides, the CDR3 is TGTGCCACGACAGGGGAGAGGAACACTGAAGCTTTCTTT.

In the case of this clonotype: A single base separates this from a much larger clone, so it may be a read error. The CDR3 DNA reads TGTGCCAGCAGTTTATTATCCAAGTCATGTAAAGAGCAGTTCTTC. Translation gives CASSLLSKSCKEQFF. The genes are TRBV28 and TRBJ2-1; D is ambiguous. The germline gives CDR1 MDHEN, CDR2 SYDVKM. The ends were cut back, 1 base at V and 10 bases at J, with 17 bases in the middle. The length of the CDR3 is 15 residues.

The CDR3 DNA sequence: TGTGCCAGCAGTGGGGATGGGGCCAACGTCCTGACTTTC. Amino acid sequence: CASSGDGANVLTF. The gene calls are TRBV2 and TRBJ2-6, with unresolved D. The germline CDR1 and CDR2 sequences are SNHLY and FYNNEI. This CDR3 has 13 residues. V shed 4 bases and J shed 3 bases, with 4 bases lying between them.

The genes are TRBV27 and TRBJ2-3; a weak D match, TRBD2 (5 bases). Per germline, CDR1 MNHEY and CDR2 SMNVEV (reference sequence). Trimming cost V 0 bases and J 8 bases, with 12 bases left between them. There are 14 residues in the CDR3. This CDR3 is CASSLSWELATQYF. CDR3 in DNA: TGTGCCAGCAGTTTATCGTGGGAGCTCGCTACGCAGTATTTT.

This chain uses TRBV20-1 with TRBJ1-2, with D tentatively TRBD1 (5 bases). The CDR3 is 14 amino acids. Trimming took off 7 bases at V and 5 bases at J, with 20 bases between the two ends. CDR1 is DFQATT and CDR2 is SNEGSKA in the germline V gene (reference sequence). CDR3 region: CSGPPPGTTYGYTF. CDR3 sequence (DNA): TGCAGTGGACCCCCCCCCGGGACGACGTATGGCTACACCTTC.

This clonotype was counted between two and nine times. This chain uses TRBV7-2 with TRBJ2-1, with TRBD2 identical over 13 bases. V shed 6 bases and J 5 bases; nucleotides not matched to a gene: 10. Germline V lookup: CDR1 SGHTA, CDR2 FQGNSA. This CDR3 has 17 amino acids. The CDR3 coding sequence is TGTGCCAGCAGTCCGGGCGGGACTAGCGGGACCAACAATGAGCAGTTCTTC. Amino acid sequence: CASSPGGTSGTNNEQFF.

This clonotype was found a few times. This chain links TRBV7-2 with TRBJ2-5; weak D call: TRBD2 (5 bases). This CDR3 has 14 amino acids. The V end was cut by 3 bases, the J end by 4 bases, with 12 bases between. The germline CDR1 and CDR2 sequences are SGHTA and FQGNSA. The CDR3 sequence: CASSFNGIRETQYF. Here the CDR3 DNA reads TGTGCCAGCAGCTTTAACGGGATAAGAGAGACCCAGTACTTC. Full variable domain (remainder filled in from reference TRBV7-2 and TRBJ2-5): GAGVSQSPSNKVTEKGKDVELRCDPISGHTALYWYRQSLGQGLEFLIYFQGNSAPDKSGLPSDRFSAERTGGSVSTLTIQRTQQEDSAVYLCASSFNGIRETQYFGPGTRLLVL.

In its sample, this clonotype was seen many times. J is TRBJ2-3 and V is TRBV20-1, with unresolved D. Germline loops: CDR1 DFQATT, CDR2 SNEGSKA (reference sequence). Trimming took 3 bases from V and 2 from J, leaving 6 bases between them. The CDR3 loop spans 12 amino acids. The CDR3 DNA reads TGCAGTGCTAGCGCCTCCACAGATACGCAGTATTTT. Its protein product is CSASASTDTQYF.